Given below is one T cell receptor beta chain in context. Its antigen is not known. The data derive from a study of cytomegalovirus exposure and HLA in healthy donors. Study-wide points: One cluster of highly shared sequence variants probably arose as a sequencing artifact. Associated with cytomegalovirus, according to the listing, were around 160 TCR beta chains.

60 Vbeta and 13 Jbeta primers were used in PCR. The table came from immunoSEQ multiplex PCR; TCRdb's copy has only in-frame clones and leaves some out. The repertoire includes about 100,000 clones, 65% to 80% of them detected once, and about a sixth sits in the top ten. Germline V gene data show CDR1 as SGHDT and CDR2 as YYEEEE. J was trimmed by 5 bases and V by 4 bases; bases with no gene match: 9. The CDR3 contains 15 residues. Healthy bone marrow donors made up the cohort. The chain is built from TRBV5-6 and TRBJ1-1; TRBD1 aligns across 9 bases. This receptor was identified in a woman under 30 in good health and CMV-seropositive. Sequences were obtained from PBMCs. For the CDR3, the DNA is TGTGCCAGCAGCCCGGACAGGGGATTGGGTACTGAAGCTTTCTTT. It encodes CASSPDRGLGTEAFF.